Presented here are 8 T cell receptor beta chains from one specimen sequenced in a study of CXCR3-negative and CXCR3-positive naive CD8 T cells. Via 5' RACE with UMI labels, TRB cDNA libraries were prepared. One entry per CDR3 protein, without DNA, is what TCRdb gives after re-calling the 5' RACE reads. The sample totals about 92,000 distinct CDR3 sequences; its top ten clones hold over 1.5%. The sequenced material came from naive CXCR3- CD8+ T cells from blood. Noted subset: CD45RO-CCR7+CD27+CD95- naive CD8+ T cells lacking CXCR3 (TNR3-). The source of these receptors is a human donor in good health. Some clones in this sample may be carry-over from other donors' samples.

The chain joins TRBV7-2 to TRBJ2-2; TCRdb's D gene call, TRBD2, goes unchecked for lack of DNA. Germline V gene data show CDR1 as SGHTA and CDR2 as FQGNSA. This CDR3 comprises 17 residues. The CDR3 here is CASSLILLAVNTGELFF.

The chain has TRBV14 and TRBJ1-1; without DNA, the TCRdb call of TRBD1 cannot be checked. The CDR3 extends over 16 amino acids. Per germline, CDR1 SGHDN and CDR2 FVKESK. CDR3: CASSQGAGKGNTEAFF.

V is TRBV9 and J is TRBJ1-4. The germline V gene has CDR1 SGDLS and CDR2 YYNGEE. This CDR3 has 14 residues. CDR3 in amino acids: CASSSGSLYEKLFF.

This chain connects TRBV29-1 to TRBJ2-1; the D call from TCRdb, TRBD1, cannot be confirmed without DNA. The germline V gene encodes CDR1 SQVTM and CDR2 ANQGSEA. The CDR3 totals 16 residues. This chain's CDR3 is CSVGPPRDRVSDEQFF.

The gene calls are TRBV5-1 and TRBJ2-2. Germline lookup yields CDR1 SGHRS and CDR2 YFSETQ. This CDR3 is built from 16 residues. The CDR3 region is CASSLYPTVSTGELFF.

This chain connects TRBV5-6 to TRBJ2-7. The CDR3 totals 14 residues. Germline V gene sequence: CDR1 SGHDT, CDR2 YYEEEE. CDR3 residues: CASSVGRGSYEQYF.

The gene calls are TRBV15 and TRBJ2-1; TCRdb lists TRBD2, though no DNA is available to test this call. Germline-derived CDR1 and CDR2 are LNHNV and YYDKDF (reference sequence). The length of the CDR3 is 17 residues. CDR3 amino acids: CATSRDPGTRFGNEQFF.

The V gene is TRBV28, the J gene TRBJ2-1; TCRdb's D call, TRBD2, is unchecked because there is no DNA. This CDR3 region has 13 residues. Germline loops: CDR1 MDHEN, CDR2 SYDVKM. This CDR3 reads CASSLWGGGEQFF.